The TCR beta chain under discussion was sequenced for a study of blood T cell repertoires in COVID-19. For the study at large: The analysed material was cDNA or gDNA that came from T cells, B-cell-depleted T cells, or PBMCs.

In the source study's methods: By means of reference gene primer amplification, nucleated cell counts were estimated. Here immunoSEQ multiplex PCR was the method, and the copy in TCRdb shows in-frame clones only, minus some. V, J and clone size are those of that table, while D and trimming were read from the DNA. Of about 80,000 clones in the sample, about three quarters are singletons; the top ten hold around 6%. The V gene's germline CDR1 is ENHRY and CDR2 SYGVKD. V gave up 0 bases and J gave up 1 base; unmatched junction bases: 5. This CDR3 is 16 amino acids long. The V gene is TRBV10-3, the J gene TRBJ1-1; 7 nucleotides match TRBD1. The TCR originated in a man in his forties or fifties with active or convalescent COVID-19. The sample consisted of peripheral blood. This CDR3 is CAISESRQGGNTEAFF. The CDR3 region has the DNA TGTGCCATCAGTGAGTCTCGACAGGGCGGGAACACTGAAGCTTTCTTT.